This TCR beta chain was captured in a study of blood T cell repertoires in COVID-19. The J segment lost 4 bases and the V segment lost 4 bases, leaving 6 bases of the junction unmatched. The CDR3 consists of 15 residues. Germline V lookup: CDR1 SGHTS, CDR2 YDEGEE. Some clones are missing from TCRdb's copy, which holds only in-frame ones; the method was immunoSEQ multiplex PCR. The table includes about 210,000 clones, around nine tenths detected once. The sample taken for sequencing was peripheral blood. The chain is built from TRBV5-8 and TRBJ2-3, with 10 positions matching TRBD2. The clonotype comes from a man aged 40-55 years with acute or convalescent COVID-19. In DNA, the CDR3 is TGTGCCAGCAGCCCGCTAGCGGGAGTACCAGATACGCAGTATTTT. This gives the protein CASSPLAGVPDTQYF.